This TCR beta chain stems from a study of regulatory T cells in long-lasting Graves disease. Germline CDR1 is SGDLS and CDR2 is YYNGEE. Deletions cut 0 bases from V and 11 bases from J, with 11 bases between. The CDR3 has 12 amino acids. Study-wide results and limits: It was in persistent disease that TRBV28, TRBJ1-2 and TRBJ2-5 were favored.

Comment on this clonotype: The target antigen is unknown. Possible read error: a much larger clone is one base away.

Arm-PCR with iRepertoire HTBI primers amplified the CDR3 regions for these TCR beta libraries. Via MiXCR, TCRdb re-called the multiplex PCR reads, giving one row per CDR3 protein. The table includes 300,000 to 400,000 distinct CDR3 sequences, under 20% detected once. The time point is: newly diagnosed GD, antithyroid drugs for less than 3 months. PBMCs provided the RNA from which the TCR library was made. Patients came through an endocrinology department, and that department was in Xi'an, China. The TCR comes from a female donor with Graves disease. The V and J genes are TRBV9 and TRBJ2-5, with D unresolved. Sequenced material: peripheral blood mononuclear cells (PBMCs), taken at new diagnosis, from a patient treated with antithyroid drugs. As DNA, the CDR3 is TGTGCCAGCAGCGTAGTTGGGAATGAGCAGTACTTC. Translation gives CASSVVGNEQYF.